Reported below is one T cell receptor (beta chain). Its antigen is as yet unknown. The data originate from a study of shared clonotypes between healthy human individuals. Study summary: Per donor, CD8 memory used one plate, CD8 naive used two, CD4 memory used three and CD4 naive used three. General study findings and limits: All-four-donor shared clonotypes had higher generation probabilities than non-shared clonotypes did. With a few donors compared, about 5% of naive CD4 clonotypes were shared.

The run depth of the assay was deep. Generated by immunoSEQ multiplex PCR, the TCRdb table keeps only in-frame clones and is missing some. The sample includes about 1.1 million clones, 77% of them seen just once. This clonotype was sampled from a man younger than 35 in good health. Some clones in this sample may be carry-over from other donors' samples. Sequencing input: memory CD4+ T cells from PBMCs. The subset is: CD45RA-negative fraction.

CDR3 loop: CASSAPGPSGEAFF. CDR3 DNA sequence: TGTGCCAGTAGTGCCCCGGGCCCTTCCGGTGAAGCTTTCTTT. The V and J genes are TRBV19 and TRBJ1-1; unclear D gene. Germline CDR1 and CDR2: LNHDA and SQIVND (reference sequence). This CDR3 spans 14 amino acids. V was shortened by 5 bases and J by 7 bases, with 17 bases between the two germline ends.